Listed below are T cell receptor beta chains from one sample, sequenced in a study of blood T cell repertoires in COVID-19. Profiling relied on immunoSEQ multiplex PCR, and the TCRdb table lists in-frame clones only, not all of them. The sample lists 230,000 or so clones, roughly 89% seen once, with 2.1% in the top ten. Sample: peripheral blood. The receptor set was obtained from a woman aged 55-69 years with COVID-19, enrolled during active disease. Each CDR3 is given with its conserved first and last residue. The D gene is left open where the match is weak. Clone size is not always given. Where it is, it says once, few, many or a class for expanded clones.

d_call	v_call	j_call	clone_size	cdr3_nt	cdr3_aa
TRBD1	TRBV19	TRBJ1-5	NA	TGTGCCAGTAGGAAGGGACAGGGGGGGCCCCAGCATTTT	CASRKGQGGPQHF
NA	TRBV6-2/TRBV6-3	TRBJ1-2	NA	TGTGCCAGCAGTTACTCAAGCCCTTCGGACAGAACCCTCTATGGCTACACCTTC	CASSYSSPSDRTLYGYTF
TRBD1	TRBV2	TRBJ1-3	NA	TGTGCCAGCAGGGACAGGTCCAGCTTCTCTGGAAACACCATATATTTT	CASRDRSSFSGNTIYF
NA	TRBV4-1	TRBJ1-2	NA	TGCGCCAGCAGCCCTACAGGGTCCACTAACTATGGCTACACCTTC	CASSPTGSTNYGYTF
NA	TRBV7-9	TRBJ1-1	NA	TGTGCCAGCAGCTTAGTGCCAGGAACTGAAGCTTTCTTT	CASSLVPGTEAFF
NA	TRBV19	TRBJ1-1	NA	TGTGCCAGTAGTATAAGGGGTACGAACACTGAAGCTTTCTTT	CASSIRGTNTEAFF
NA	TRBV5-1	TRBJ1-4	NA	TGCGCCAGCAGGCGGGGCGAAGATGGAGGAGAAAAACTGTTTTTT	CASRRGEDGGEKLFF
TRBD1	TRBV18	TRBJ1-5	NA	TGTGCCAGCTCGCGGGACAGGGCTGATCAGCCCCAGCATTTT	CASSRDRADQPQHF
NA	TRBV4-1	TRBJ2-4	NA	TGCGCCAGCAGCCAAGAACAGTTAGCCAAAAACATTCAGTACTTC	CASSQEQLAKNIQYF
TRBD1	TRBV4-1	TRBJ1-5	once	TGCGCCAGCAGCCAAACAGGGGGCTTGGGCAATCAGCCCCAGCATTTT	CASSQTGGLGNQPQHF
TRBD1	TRBV7-2	TRBJ1-1	few	TGTGCCAGCAGCTTGTACAGGGGCGGGAACACTGAAGCTTTCTTT	CASSLYRGGNTEAFF
NA	TRBV7-9	TRBJ2-2	NA	TGTGCCAGCAGCTGGGGTCTAGCGAAGAACACCGGGGAGCTGTTTTTT	CASSWGLAKNTGELFF
NA	TRBV18	TRBJ1-2	NA	TGTGCCAGCTCACCATTCAGAGACCGGGACATGGAGGCCTTCTATGGCTACACCTTC	CASSPFRDRDMEAFYGYTF
TRBD1	TRBV19	TRBJ1-2	once	TGTGCCAGTAGTATAGCCGGACAGGGGGCTCAAGGCTACACCTTC	CASSIAGQGAQGYTF
TRBD1	TRBV4-3	TRBJ2-1	NA	TGCGCCAGCAGCCAAGATTTGCTCCTTGGGGGAACAGGGGCGGGCAATGAGCAGTTCTTC	CASSQDLLLGGTGAGNEQFF
TRBD1	TRBV5-1	TRBJ1-1	NA	TGCGCCAGCAGCTCCGACAGGGCGAACACTGAAGCTTTCTTT	CASSSDRANTEAFF
TRBD1	TRBV4-1	TRBJ1-2	NA	TGCGCCAGCAGCCAAGAAGACAGGGGGCGGGGTGGCTACACCTTC	CASSQEDRGRGGYTF
TRBD1	TRBV5-1	TRBJ1-1	NA	TGCGCCAGCAGCCGGACAGGAGGGAACACTGAAGCTTTCTTT	CASSRTGGNTEAFF
TRBD1	TRBV15	TRBJ1-3	NA	TGTGCCACCAGCAGAGATAGGTGGGACAGGGGAAACACCATATATTTT	CATSRDRWDRGNTIYF
TRBD1	TRBV7-9	TRBJ2-5	NA	TGTGCCAGCAGTCGTTACGTACAGGGGAAAGAGACCCAGTACTTC	CASSRYVQGKETQYF
TRBD1	TRBV6-2/TRBV6-3	TRBJ2-7	NA	TGTGCCAGCAGTGGGGACAGGGAGACCTACGAGCAGTACTTC	CASSGDRETYEQYF
TRBD1	TRBV3-1/TRBV3-2	TRBJ1-6	NA	TGTGCCAGCAGCCTAGGGACAGGGCAAGCCCTCCACTTT	CASSLGTGQALHF
NA	TRBV19	TRBJ1-5	NA	TGTGCCAGTAGTATAAGCGTTAATCAGCCCCAGCATTTT	CASSISVNQPQHF
TRBD1	TRBV7-9	TRBJ1-4	NA	TGTGCCAGCAGCTTTGGACAGGGAAATGAAAAACTGTTTTTT	CASSFGQGNEKLFF
NA	TRBV18	TRBJ1-2	once	TGTGCCAGCTCACCACCGGGCAGGGGTTATGGCTACACCTTC	CASSPPGRGYGYTF
TRBD1	TRBV19	TRBJ2-1	NA	TGTGCCAGTAGTACATGGACAGGGATGGACGAGCAGTTCTTC	CASSTWTGMDEQFF
NA	TRBV5-1	TRBJ2-7	NA	TGCGCCAGCAGCTTGGCCCTAGCGACCAACGAGCAGTACTTC	CASSLALATNEQYF
TRBD1	TRBV19	TRBJ2-3	NA	TGTGCCAGGGGACAGGAGGAGCTCACAGATACGCAGTATTTT	CARGQEELTDTQYF
NA	TRBV6-5	TRBJ1-2	NA	TGTGCCAGCAGCGCACCCGGTGGCTACACCTTC	CASSAPGGYTF
NA	TRBV24-1	TRBJ2-3	NA	TGTGCCACCGGGAGTGGCACAGATACGCAGTATTTT	CATGSGTDTQYF
NA	TRBV5-1	TRBJ1-2	NA	TGCGCCAGCAGCTTGGGACCTTCTGGGGCTACCTATGGCTACACCTTC	CASSLGPSGATYGYTF
TRBD1	TRBV19	TRBJ2-2	NA	TGTGCCAGCACCAAAACGGCCGGGACAGGGTTTCACGGGGAGCTGTTTTTT	CASTKTAGTGFHGELFF
TRBD1	TRBV27	TRBJ2-2	NA	TGTGCCAGCAACATAAACAGGGGAGACACCGGGGAGCTGTTTTTT	CASNINRGDTGELFF
TRBD1	TRBV9	TRBJ1-4	NA	TGTGCCAGCAGCGTAGGTGGACAGGTTAATGAAAAACTGTTTTTT	CASSVGGQVNEKLFF
NA	TRBV10-3	TRBJ2-1	once	TGTGCCATCAGCCATTTACTAGGGCTCTCCCACCATGAGCAGTTCTTC	CAISHLLGLSHHEQFF
NA	TRBV19	TRBJ1-5	NA	TGTGCCAGTAGTAGTGACAGTTTCAATCAGCCCCAGCATTTT	CASSSDSFNQPQHF
NA	TRBV6-5	TRBJ1-4	NA	TGTGCCAGCAGTTACCGGGTTAATGAAAAACTGTTTTTT	CASSYRVNEKLFF
NA	TRBV6-2/TRBV6-3	TRBJ1-2	few	TGTGCCAGCAGTAGATCGTACGTACAGGATGGCTACACCTTC	CASSRSYVQDGYTF
TRBD1	TRBV9	TRBJ1-1	NA	TGTGCCAGTCGGGACAGGGAAGGCACTGAAGCTTTCTTT	CASRDREGTEAFF
TRBD1	TRBV5-1	TRBJ1-2	NA	TGCGCCAGCAGCTGGGGACAGGGGGCTAGTTCTGGCTACACCTTC	CASSWGQGASSGYTF
NA	TRBV4-2	TRBJ1-1	NA	TGTGCCAGCAGCCAAGAAGGAACTCGGGGGAACACTGAAGCTTTCTTT	CASSQEGTRGNTEAFF
TRBD1	TRBV11-3	TRBJ2-7	NA	TGTGCCAGCAGCTCGGGACAGGATTTGACCTACGAGCAGTACTTC	CASSSGQDLTYEQYF
NA	TRBV3-1/TRBV3-2	TRBJ2-7	NA	TGTGCCAGCAGCCCCAATTTATTAGGGGCTAATTACGAGCAGTACTTC	CASSPNLLGANYEQYF
NA	TRBV7-3	TRBJ2-2	once	TGTGCCAGCAGCTTAGGGGGGGCGGGCCCGAACACCGGGGAGCTGTTTTTT	CASSLGGAGPNTGELFF
TRBD1	TRBV19	TRBJ1-2	NA	TGTGCCGCCCGGGGACAGGCCCATATGGACTATGGCTACACCTTC	CAARGQAHMDYGYTF
NA	TRBV5-1	TRBJ2-1	once	TGCGCCAGCAGCCCAGCTGGGCCACCCACCTACAATGAGCAGTTCTTC	CASSPAGPPTYNEQFF
TRBD1	TRBV19	TRBJ1-2	NA	TGTGCCAGTAGTATAGTAGGGGGACAGCTTTATGGCTACACCTTC	CASSIVGGQLYGYTF
NA	TRBV30	TRBJ2-7	NA	TGTGCCTGGAGTCCAAGGGGAGGAGGAAAGCAGTACTTC	CAWSPRGGGKQYF
TRBD2	TRBV7-3	TRBJ2-7	once	TGTGCCAGCAGCTTAAACCCCCTAGCGGGGGATATCTACGAGCAGTACTTC	CASSLNPLAGDIYEQYF
TRBD1	TRBV5-1	TRBJ1-2	NA	TGCGCCAGCAGCCTCCGACAGGGAACCAACTATGGCTACACCTTC	CASSLRQGTNYGYTF
TRBD2	TRBV7-8	TRBJ2-3	NA	TGTGCCAGCAGCCGAGACAGCGGGGGGAGGGTTGGGGCCACAGATACGCAGTATTTT	CASSRDSGGRVGATDTQYF
NA	TRBV19	TRBJ1-6	NA	TGTGCCAGTAGTATTAGAGAGGGCGGAGATTCACCCCTCCACTTT	CASSIREGGDSPLHF
TRBD1	TRBV6-2/TRBV6-3	TRBJ1-1	NA	TGTGCCAGCAGTCACGGACAGGGGGTTAAGGGGACTGAAGCTTTCTTT	CASSHGQGVKGTEAFF
TRBD2	TRBV6-4	TRBJ2-3	NA	TGTGCCAGCAGTGAGGACGGGGGGGCCACACAGTATTTT	CASSEDGGATQYF
TRBD1	TRBV10-2	TRBJ1-3	NA	TGCGCCAGCTCGCCGCCCGGGACAGGGGCCGGAAACACCATATATTTT	CASSPPGTGAGNTIYF
NA	TRBV19	TRBJ2-7	NA	TGTGCCAGTAGTAAACAGGAAAAGCAGTACTTC	CASSKQEKQYF
TRBD1	TRBV7-8	TRBJ2-3	NA	TGTGCCAGCAGCTTGGTACGACAGGGAAGAACTAGCACAGATACGCAGTATTTT	CASSLVRQGRTSTDTQYF